This TCR beta chain is from a study of blood T cell repertoires in COVID-19. Here immunoSEQ multiplex PCR was the method, and the copy in TCRdb shows in-frame clones only, minus some. The profile covers over 120,000 clones, with about 89% appearing a single time and 37% taken by the ten largest. Sample: peripheral blood. The TCR was taken from a man between 45 and 60 years old who had recovered from COVID-19.

The CDR3 nucleotides are TGTGCCAGCAGCCAACAGGAGCGGGGGGCTCCCTACGAGCAGTACTTC. This translates into CASSQQERGAPYEQYF. J is TRBJ2-7 and V is TRBV3-1 (or the pseudogene TRBV3-2); 9 bases agree with TRBD2. CDR1 and CDR2 (germline): LGHDT, YNNKEL (reference sequence). CDR3 length: 16 amino acids. The trim removed 2 bases at V and 2 bases at J, leaving 7 bases unmatched.